The text below deals with one T cell receptor beta chain. The CDR3 is made up of 14 amino acids. Germline CDR1 MNHEY, CDR2 SVGEGT. From the 5' RACE reads, TCRdb lists one entry per CDR3 protein and no DNA. This sample's table reports more than 90,000 distinct CDR3 sequences. The sample belongs to a study of T cells expressing NK-cell markers. The rearrangement joins TRBV6-2 or TRBV6-3 to TRBJ2-7. This TCR was sampled from a woman aged 18-70 years in good health. Sequenced input: blood T cells: a sorted CD56 or NKG2C T cell subset, CD4+ or CD8+ T cells, or bulk PBMC T cells (not recorded which). The CDR3 sequence: CASSYPGSFYEQYF.